The 27 T cell receptor beta chains reported below all come from one sample, sequenced in a study of T cells after yellow fever vaccination (dated by TCRdb to about 2019). The treatment or condition tag for this specimen amounts to: live attenuated yellow fever vaccine strain. Libraries were prepared through 5' RACE. Instrument used: Illumina NovaSeq 6000. TCRdb handled the public reads itself, with Q25 trimming in fastp and clone calling in MiXCR, and kept productive beta chains. When rows share a CDR3 protein, they turn into one entry using the most common DNA and genes. In all, the sample holds about 310,000 distinct CDR3 sequences, and more than 3% of those were seen once. The top ten clones comprise 23% of the sample. This material consisted of PBMCs, taken on the day of the yellow fever booster vaccination. These receptors were collected from a man between 18 and 35 years old who received the YFV17D yellow fever vaccine.

This clonotype came up a few times. The rearrangement uses TRBV7-2 and TRBJ2-7; no clear D gene. V dropped 4 bases and J dropped 1 base, with 11 bases sitting between them. CDR1 is SGHTA, CDR2 FQGNSA, per germline. The CDR3 covers 14 residues. In nucleotides, the CDR3 is TGTGCCAGCAGCTCCATGTCGGCATCCTACGAGCAGTACGTC. Translation: CASSSMSASYEQYV.

At least ten counts were recorded for this clonotype. The J gene is TRBJ1-1, the V gene TRBV12-5; D gene ambiguous. There are 11 residues in the CDR3. Trimming shortened V by 7 bases and J by 3 bases, and 6 bases separated the two germline ends. The germline CDR1 and CDR2 sequences are LGHNT and FRNRAP. The CDR3 DNA sequence: TGTGCTAGTGCCCTACACACTGAAGCTTTCTTT. Its protein is CASALHTEAFF.

This clonotype was recorded at least ten times. The V call is TRBV7-9, the J call TRBJ2-1; D gene unclear. Germline-derived CDR1 and CDR2 are SEHNR and FQNEAQ (reference sequence). This CDR3 is 16 amino acids long. Trimming stripped 5 bases from V and 0 bases from J, with 14 bases between. As DNA, the CDR3 is TGTGCCAGCAGCCCCCGAGCAGGAAGCTCCTACAATGAGCAGTTCTTC. Its translation: CASSPRAGSSYNEQFF. The full variable domain, completed using reference TRBV7-9 and TRBJ2-1, is DTGVSQNPRHKITKRGQNVTFRCDPISEHNRLYWYRQTLGQGPEFLTYFQNEAQLEKSRLLSDRFSAERPKGSFSTLEIQRTEQGDSAMYLCASSPRAGSSYNEQFFGPGTRLTVL.

The chain uses TRBV6-6 and TRBJ2-1; D remains unclear. CDR3 length: 15 residues. Per germline, CDR1 MNHNY and CDR2 SVGAGI (reference sequence). Between the trimmed V and J ends, which lost 2 bases and 7 bases, there was a span of 15 bases. The CDR3 DNA reads as TGTGCCAGCAGTTACACCGGGTGGCCGCGGAATGAGCAGTTCTTC. It yields the protein CASSYTGWPRNEQFF.

The chain recombines TRBV11-1 with TRBJ2-1; D is possibly TRBD1 (6 bases). The V gene lost 5 bases and the J gene lost 4 bases, with 18 bases spanning the gap. The CDR3 runs 16 residues. Germline V CDR1 and CDR2: SGHAT, FQDESV (reference sequence). CDR3 DNA sequence: TGTGCCAGCAGCCTTACCAGGACAGATTCTTACAATGAGCAGTTCTTC. It is translated as CASSLTRTDSYNEQFF.

The rearrangement joins TRBV5-4 to TRBJ2-1; the match to TRBD2 covers 10 bases. The trim removed 2 bases at V and 0 bases at J, leaving 5 bases unmatched. The germline gives CDR1 SGHNT, CDR2 YYREEE (reference sequence). This CDR3 has 17 residues. CDR3 sequence: CASSLPTSGYSYNEQFF. The DNA for the CDR3 is TGTGCCAGCAGCTTACCGACTAGCGGGTACTCCTACAATGAGCAGTTCTTC.

This clonotype was counted between two and nine times. The chain links TRBV24-1 to TRBJ2-1; TRBD2 agrees at 12 bases. Losses at the gene ends were 4 bases for V and 6 bases for J; bases not matched to a gene: 6. The germline V gene has CDR1 KGHDR and CDR2 SFDVKD. CDR3 size: 16 residues. CDR3 in DNA: TGTGCCACCAGTGAAGGGCTAGCGGGGGGGCTCAATGAGCAGTTCTTC. It yields the protein CATSEGLAGGLNEQFF.

The V and J genes are TRBV12-3 or TRBV12-4 and TRBJ2-2; D possibly corresponds to TRBD1 (6 bases). This CDR3 is 15 amino acids long. The V end was cut by 3 bases, the J end by 4 bases, with 12 bases between. CDR3 nucleotides: TGTGCCAGCAGTTTCAGGGGAGTGGGCACCGGGGAGCTGTTTTTT. It specifies CASSFRGVGTGELFF.

The sample holds a few counts of this clonotype. The V call is TRBV4-1, the J call TRBJ2-7; D unclear. The CDR3 covers 11 residues. Germline V CDR1 and CDR2: MGHRA, YSYEKL. The germline V and J ends were trimmed by 1 base and 7 bases, with 5 bases remaining between them. The CDR3 sequence: CASSQAKEQYF. As DNA, the CDR3 is TGCGCCAGCAGCCAAGCTAAGGAGCAGTACTTC.

There are a few counts of this clonotype. V and J are TRBV6-5 and TRBJ1-3; a possible D gene is TRBD1 (5 bases). This CDR3 region has 15 residues. V lost 6 bases, J lost 0 bases, and 12 bases lay in between. The germline gives CDR1 MNHEY, CDR2 SVGAGI. The chain's CDR3 is CASSYRINSGNTIYF. The CDR3 coding sequence is TGTGCCAGCAGCTACAGGATCAACTCTGGAAACACCATATATTTT.

The chain has TRBV4-2 and TRBJ2-1; D is unclear. The CDR3 contains 15 residues. Germline-derived CDR1 and CDR2 are LGHNA and YNFKEQ. With 4 bases removed from V and 6 bases from J, the gap between germline ends came to 16 bases. As DNA, the CDR3 is TGTGCCAGCAGCCTAAAAACCGACGGAGTCAATGAGCAGTTCTTC. Translated: CASSLKTDGVNEQFF.

This clonotype was counted at least ten times. The chain is built from TRBV19 and TRBJ1-2, with 7 bases fitting TRBD1. Per germline, CDR1 LNHDA and CDR2 SQIVND (reference sequence). This CDR3 has 14 residues. J was trimmed by 3 bases and V by 6 bases; bases with no gene match: 7. The CDR3 bases are TGTGCCAGTAGGACAGGGTCGGAGGACTATGGCTACACCTTC. Encoded protein: CASRTGSEDYGYTF.

The CDR3 region is CSARGDTGGFANYGYTF. CDR3 in DNA: TGCAGTGCTAGGGGGGATACAGGGGGATTCGCAAACTATGGCTACACCTTC. The chain carries TRBV20-1 and TRBJ1-2; 8 nucleotides line up with TRBD1. Germline V lookup: CDR1 DFQATT, CDR2 SNEGSKA (reference sequence). Trimming removed 3 bases from V and 2 bases from J; junction bases left unmatched: 14. The CDR3 runs 17 residues.

V usage is TRBV5-1 and J usage is TRBJ1-5; D is undetermined. Trimming left V 2 bases short and J 6 bases short, with 9 bases between. The germline V gene encodes CDR1 SGHRS and CDR2 YFSETQ. This CDR3 has 13 residues. The CDR3 sequence: CASSLDGTQPQHF. The CDR3 coding sequence is TGCGCCAGCAGCTTAGATGGAACTCAGCCCCAGCATTTT.

This clonotype was seen repeatedly, ten times or more. This chain links TRBV29-1 with TRBJ2-1; TRBD1 aligns across 8 bases. The V gene's germline CDR1 is SQVTM and CDR2 ANQGSEA. Unmatched junction bases numbered 7, after V lost 6 bases and J lost 6 bases. The length of the CDR3 is 13 residues. The CDR3 bases are TGCAGCGTAGATTGGACAGGGTTCAATGAGCAGTTCTTC. It encodes CSVDWTGFNEQFF.

This clonotype was seen more than once but under ten times. This chain links TRBV20-1 with TRBJ2-3; no clear D gene. CDR1 and CDR2 from the germline V gene are DFQATT and SNEGSKA (reference sequence). The CDR3 contains 14 residues. With 1 base removed from V and 4 bases from J, the gap between germline ends came to 12 bases. The CDR3 nucleotides are TGCAGTGCTAGAGGGCCCGTCATCGCAGATACGCAGTATTTT. This codes for CSARGPVIADTQYF.

This clonotype was counted at least ten times. This chain joins TRBV12-3 or TRBV12-4 and TRBJ2-4; no clear D. CDR3 length equals 13 residues. V lost 3 bases and J lost 8, with 11 bases in between. CDR3 DNA sequence: TGTGCCAGCAGTTTCGGGTTCCGTGACATTCAGTACTTC. This sequence encodes CASSFGFRDIQYF.

This clonotype has a handful of counts. V and J are TRBV18 and TRBJ2-4; possibly TRBD1 for D (5 bases). The germline gives CDR1 KGHSH, CDR2 LQKENI. Trimming took 2 bases from V and 2 from J, leaving 10 bases between them. This CDR3 has 15 residues. The CDR3 DNA follows: TGTGCCAGCTCACCAACTCAGGGAACCAAAAACATTCAGTACTTC. This translates into CASSPTQGTKNIQYF.

This clonotype was seen ten or more times. This chain joins TRBV10-3 and TRBJ1-2; D possibly corresponds to TRBD1 (6 bases). The CDR3 has 15 residues. Looked up from germline, CDR1 is ENHRY and CDR2 is SYGVKD. Between the trimmed V and J ends, which lost 9 bases and 1 base, there was a span of 18 bases. The chain's CDR3 is CAIRSTGLNNYGYTF. The CDR3 DNA is TGTGCCATACGCTCAACAGGGTTGAATAACTATGGCTACACCTTC.

This clonotype was counted only a few times. V and J are TRBV12-3 or TRBV12-4 and TRBJ1-4, with D uncertain. V shed 3 bases and J shed 3 bases, with 8 bases lying between them. The CDR3 loop spans 14 amino acids. CDR3 amino acids: CASSFRAPNEKLFF. CDR3 DNA: TGTGCCAGCAGTTTTAGGGCCCCTAATGAAAAACTGTTTTTT.

This clonotype was seen repeatedly, ten times or more. The V call is TRBV7-2, the J call TRBJ2-3; weak D call: TRBD2 (5 bases). With 1 base removed from V and 4 bases from J, the gap between germline ends came to 6 bases. Germline CDR1 is SGHTA and CDR2 is FQGNSA. The CDR3 totals 13 residues. For the CDR3, the DNA is TGTGCCAGCAGCTTAGGAGGGTCAGATACGCAGTATTTT. It yields the protein CASSLGGSDTQYF. Full variable domain (rest looked up from reference TRBV7-2 and TRBJ2-3): GAGVSQSPSNKVTEKGKDVELRCDPISGHTALYWYRQSLGQGLEFLIYFQGNSAPDKSGLPSDRFSAERTGGSVSTLTIQRTQQEDSAVYLCASSLGGSDTQYFGPGTRLTVL.

This clonotype has at least ten counts. The V call is TRBV20-1, the J call TRBJ2-5, with TRBD2 matching 9 bases. The germline V gene has CDR1 DFQATT and CDR2 SNEGSKA (reference sequence). CDR3 size: 13 residues. The ends lost 8 bases at V and 2 bases at J; junction bases unmatched: 6. The CDR3 bases are TGCAGTTCCAAGCTAGCGGGGCAAGAGACCCAGTACTTC. This sequence encodes CSSKLAGQETQYF.

Many counts were recorded for this clonotype. DNA for the CDR3: TGTGCCAGCAGTCAAGACAGGAGAAGGGAGCAGTACTTC. It is translated as CASSQDRRREQYF. The rearrangement joins TRBV12-3 or TRBV12-4 to TRBJ2-7; D might be TRBD1 (6 bases). Trimming cost V 5 bases and J 7 bases, with 15 bases left between them. The CDR3 is 13 amino acids.

This clonotype was seen at least ten times. The rearrangement uses TRBV3-1 and TRBJ2-5, with D uncertain. Trimming stripped 4 bases from V and 5 bases from J, with 14 bases between. The CDR3 totals 14 residues. CDR1 and CDR2 from the germline V gene are LGHDT and YNNKEL (reference sequence). CDR3 sequence reads: CASSLVPILETQYF. DNA of the CDR3: TGTGCCAGCAGCCTGGTCCCCATCCTCGAGACCCAGTACTTC.

This clonotype was counted at least ten times. The gene calls are TRBV27 and TRBJ2-5; D ambiguous. Germline V lookup: CDR1 MNHEY, CDR2 SMNVEV (reference sequence). Trimming took 6 bases from V and 0 from J, leaving 8 bases between them. The CDR3 loop spans 13 amino acids. CDR3 DNA: TGTGCCAGCAGAGACGGAGACCAAGAGACCCAGTACTTC. This gives the protein CASRDGDQETQYF.

This chain links TRBV29-1 with TRBJ2-1, with D perhaps TRBD1 or TRBD2 (5 bases each). The germline V gene has CDR1 SQVTM and CDR2 ANQGSEA. The CDR3 runs 13 residues. V was trimmed by 7 bases and J by 2 bases, leaving 12 bases between them. The CDR3 bases are TGCAGCGCCCGGGACGCGACCTACAATGAGCAGTTCTTC. Translated, it gives CSARDATYNEQFF.

This clonotype has just a few counts. The genes are TRBV6-2 or TRBV6-3 and TRBJ2-7, with unresolved D. Trimming shortened V by 2 bases and J by 7 bases, and 12 bases separated the two germline ends. Germline V gene sequence: CDR1 MNHEY, CDR2 SVGEGT. This CDR3 is 13 amino acids long. CDR3 bases: TGTGCCAGCAGTTACACTCGTCTGGGGGAGCAGTACTTC. This sequence encodes CASSYTRLGEQYF.